The 29 T cell receptor beta chains below were found in one sample sequenced in a study of CD8 T cells in Susac syndrome. Random hexamers were used to reverse transcribe an amount of about 0.45 to 1 ug RNA. MiXCR, applied by TCRdb to the immunoSEQ multiplex PCR reads, yields one record per CDR3 protein. The repertoire holds some 220,000 distinct CDR3 sequences, with 95% as singletons. Sequenced sample: CD4+ T cells from PBMCs. The origin of the receptors is a human donor with multiple sclerosis.

The J gene is TRBJ2-7, the V gene TRBV29-1; TRBD1 matches 8 bases. This CDR3 is built from 14 residues. With 5 bases clipped from V and 2 bases from J, the junction kept 8 bases outside the gene matches. Germline CDR1 reads SQVTM; CDR2 reads ANQGSEA. The CDR3 DNA follows: TGCAGCGTTAAACCCGGGACAGGCACCTACGAGCAGTACTTC. It codes for CSVKPGTGTYEQYF.

The chain uses TRBV12-3 or TRBV12-4 and TRBJ2-1; the D gene is possibly TRBD2 (5 bases). The CDR3 is 15 amino acids. The germline V and J ends were trimmed by 8 bases and 6 bases, with 20 bases remaining between them. Written as DNA, the CDR3 is TGTGCCAGCCGAACGGCGATGGACTCCGCCAATGAGCAGTTCTTC. Amino acids: CASRTAMDSANEQFF.

Details on this clonotype: It is unclear where the CDR3 begins or ends on the DNA, so no DNA is shown, and the CDR3 is as TCRdb lists it. This chain links TRBV12-3 or TRBV12-4 with TRBJ2-7; the table's D call of TRBD2 was not tested on the DNA. Counting both end residues, the CDR3 totals 16 amino acids. This CDR3 is CASSFGAGGRSGEQYF.

V is TRBV9 and J is TRBJ2-5; no firm D call. This CDR3 has 14 residues. In germline, CDR1 is SGDLS, CDR2 YYNGEE. V shed 0 bases and J shed 1 base, with 7 bases lying between them. CDR3 protein: CASSVDSSQETQYF. CDR3 bases: TGTGCCAGCAGCGTAGATAGTTCCCAAGAGACCCAGTACTTC.

This sequence joins TRBV12-3 or TRBV12-4 and TRBJ2-2; the D gene could be TRBD1 or TRBD2 (6 bases each). Trimming pared 5 bases from V and 5 bases from J, leaving 15 bases between. The CDR3 has 15 residues. As DNA, the CDR3 is TGTGCCAGCAGTAGGGGGACTTCAGGGACCGGGGAGCTGTTTTTT. Protein sequence: CASSRGTSGTGELFF.

The chain combines TRBV7-3 with TRBJ2-2, with D tentatively TRBD2 (6 bases). Trimming stripped 1 base from V and 6 bases from J, with 12 bases between. This CDR3 comprises 15 residues. Germline-derived CDR1 and CDR2 are SGHTA and FQGTGA. In DNA form, the CDR3 reads TGTGCCAGCAGCTTAAATCGGCTAGCGTCCGGGGAGCTGTTTTTT. As protein: CASSLNRLASGELFF.

The chain combines TRBV7-2 with TRBJ2-7; TRBD2 matches 9 bases. Trimming removed 5 bases from V and 4 bases from J; junction bases left unmatched: 9. This CDR3 is 15 amino acids long. Germline CDR1 and CDR2: SGHTA and FQGNSA. The CDR3 sequence: CASSPGLAGYYEQYF. Written as DNA, the CDR3 is TGTGCCAGCAGCCCCGGGCTAGCGGGGTATTACGAGCAGTACTTC.

CDR3 sequence: CASSDRQQGSPLHF. The DNA for the CDR3 is TGTGCCAGCAGTGACCGTCAACAGGGTTCCCCCCTCCACTTT. The chain carries TRBV6-4 and TRBJ1-6, with a tentative D call TRBD1 (6 bases). Germline values: CDR1 MRHNA, CDR2 SNTAGT. Trimming removed 2 bases at V and 13 bases at J, with 15 bases between. The CDR3 sequence is 14 residues long.

The chain couples TRBV5-1 to TRBJ1-2, with 7 bases that match TRBD1. V gave up 0 bases and J gave up 3 bases; unmatched junction bases: 2. The length of the CDR3 is 14 residues. Germline lookup yields CDR1 SGHRS and CDR2 YFSETQ. The chain's CDR3 is CASSLGTGDYGYTF. CDR3 sequence (DNA): TGCGCCAGCAGCTTGGGGACAGGTGACTATGGCTACACCTTC.

V is TRBV6-2 or TRBV6-3 and J is TRBJ2-4, with a tentative D call TRBD2 (6 bases). V was clipped by 6 bases and J by 8 bases, with 11 bases between them. The CDR3 spans 12 residues. The germline CDR1 and CDR2 sequences are MNHEY and SVGEGT. CDR3 protein: CASRRGRDIQYF. CDR3 sequence (DNA): TGTGCCAGCAGGCGGGGTCGGGACATTCAGTACTTC.

The J gene is TRBJ2-1, the V gene TRBV3-1; 10 bases map to TRBD1. The CDR3 is 14 amino acids. Germline CDR1 reads LGHDT; CDR2 reads YNNKEL (reference sequence). Trimming removed 3 bases from V and 9 bases from J; junction bases left unmatched: 5. This CDR3 reads CASSQGTGATEQFF. The CDR3 coding sequence is TGTGCCAGCAGCCAGGGGACAGGGGCGACTGAGCAGTTCTTC.

The chain combines TRBV12-1 with TRBJ1-2. TRBV12-1 is a pseudogene segment. The CDR3 has 15 amino acids. The CDR3 spells CASSFRPRSTDGYTF. In DNA form, the CDR3 reads TGTGCCAGCAGCTTTAGGCCCAGGTCCACGGATGGCTACACCTTC.

The chain recombines TRBV29-1 with TRBJ2-5; 9 bases agree with TRBD2. There are 15 residues in the CDR3. After removal of 7 bases from V and 5 bases from J, the junction contained 14 bases not matched to a gene. The germline V gene encodes CDR1 SQVTM and CDR2 ANQGSEA. DNA of the CDR3: TGCAGCGCTGGGGTAGCGGGAGCGCAGAGGGAGACCCAGTACTTC. It codes for CSAGVAGAQRETQYF.

The chain recombines TRBV11-2 with TRBJ1-2; D is unclear. The CDR3 sequence is 13 residues long. The V gene lost 5 bases and the J gene lost 4 bases, with 11 bases spanning the gap. Germline loops: CDR1 SGHAT, CDR2 FQNNGV. The CDR3 reads CASSQFEAYGYTF. In DNA, the CDR3 is TGTGCCAGCAGCCAATTCGAGGCCTATGGCTACACCTTC.

The chain combines TRBV6-5 with TRBJ1-2, with a tentative D call TRBD1 (5 bases). V lost 1 base and J lost 4, with 13 bases in between. CDR3 size: 15 residues. The germline CDR1 and CDR2 sequences are MNHEY and SVGAGI. The CDR3 loop is CASSYWDSSGYGYTF. DNA of the CDR3: TGTGCCAGCAGTTACTGGGACTCCTCGGGCTATGGCTACACCTTC.

The V gene is TRBV20-1, the J gene TRBJ2-7; D is unresolved. The CDR3 extends over 13 amino acids. The germline V gene encodes CDR1 DFQATT and CDR2 SNEGSKA (reference sequence). Between the trimmed V and J ends, which lost 2 bases and 2 bases, there was a span of 10 bases. The CDR3 reads CSARRPVTYEQYF. The CDR3 coding sequence is TGCAGTGCTAGACGGCCCGTGACCTACGAGCAGTACTTC.

This chain links TRBV3-1 with TRBJ2-7; D is undetermined. The CDR3 has 13 residues. V was cut by 2 bases and J by 1 base, with 6 bases left in between. The germline gives CDR1 LGHDT, CDR2 YNNKEL (reference sequence). In DNA form, the CDR3 reads TGTGCCAGCAGCCAATCCCTGTCCTACGAGCAGTACTTC. This encodes CASSQSLSYEQYF.

This clonotype was seen a handful of times. The genes are TRBV12-3 or TRBV12-4 and TRBJ1-1, with unresolved D. The CDR3 is 12 residues long. V was pared by 1 base and J by 4 bases, with 4 bases between. The CDR3 DNA reads TGTGCCAGCAGTTTAGAAGGCACTGAAGCTTTCTTT. Its protein product is CASSLEGTEAFF.

This sequence joins TRBV6-6 and TRBJ1-2, with unresolved D. With 10 bases removed from V and 8 bases from J, the gap between germline ends came to 23 bases. This CDR3 is 14 amino acids long. The germline V gene encodes CDR1 MNHNY and CDR2 SVGAGI (reference sequence). The CDR3 region has the DNA TGTGCCACCGTGAATGGACTCGGCGTTGGAGGCTACACCTTC. As protein: CATVNGLGVGGYTF.

The chain carries TRBV23-1 and TRBJ2-1; D might be TRBD1 or TRBD2, each matching 5 bases. TRBV23-1 is an ORF for which the function is uncertain. Trimming cost V 0 bases and J 10 bases, with 10 bases left between them. The CDR3 sequence is 13 residues long. The CDR3: CASSQSTRGEQFF. In DNA form, the CDR3 reads TGCGCCAGCAGTCAATCGACGAGGGGCGAGCAGTTCTTC.

The rearrangement links TRBV3-1 to TRBJ2-7, with D perhaps TRBD1 (6 bases). Trimming removed 2 bases from V and 4 bases from J, with 15 bases in between. The CDR3 has 15 residues. The germline CDR1 and CDR2 sequences are LGHDT and YNNKEL (reference sequence). CDR3: CASSQRGQTLYEQYF. DNA of the CDR3: TGTGCCAGCAGCCAAAGAGGACAGACCCTATACGAGCAGTACTTC.

This clonotype has just one count. V is TRBV2 and J is TRBJ2-3; D remains ambiguous. The CDR3 has 13 amino acids. Germline values: CDR1 SNHLY, CDR2 FYNNEI. With 6 bases removed from V and 8 bases from J, the gap between germline ends came to 15 bases. The CDR3 coding sequence is TGTGCCAGCAGGAACGACGGTGCTGGTACGCAGTATTTT. This codes for CASRNDGAGTQYF.

The chain links TRBV5-1 to TRBJ1-2; D call uncertain. This CDR3 has 11 residues. Germline V gives CDR1 SGHRS, CDR2 YFSETQ. The V gene lost 3 bases and the J gene lost 8 bases, with 8 bases spanning the gap. This CDR3 is CASSSSVGYTF. CDR3 DNA: TGCGCCAGCAGCTCCTCCGTGGGCTACACCTTC.

The rearrangement joins TRBV24-1 to TRBJ2-3; the match to TRBD2 covers 12 bases. In germline, CDR1 is KGHDR, CDR2 SFDVKD. After removal of 4 bases from V and 6 bases from J, the junction contained 7 bases not matched to a gene. This CDR3 is built from 16 residues. The CDR3 is CATSDPSGGEYDTQYF. In DNA, the CDR3 is TGTGCCACCAGTGACCCTAGCGGGGGGGAGTACGATACGCAGTATTTT.

This rearrangement joins TRBV6-5 to TRBJ1-1; possibly TRBD1 for D (6 bases). CDR3 size: 15 residues. Trimming pared 7 bases from V and 5 bases from J, leaving 20 bases between. Germline V gene data show CDR1 as MNHEY and CDR2 as SVGAGI. CDR3 in amino acids: CASTHSRRGKTEAFF. CDR3 nucleotides: TGTGCCAGCACCCACTCGAGGAGGGGGAAGACTGAAGCTTTCTTT.

The chain carries TRBV19 and TRBJ1-5, with 9 bases matching TRBD1. The V gene end was trimmed by 5 bases and the J gene end by 2 bases; junction bases not matched to a gene: 7. Germline V gene sequence: CDR1 LNHDA, CDR2 SQIVND (reference sequence). This CDR3 has 16 residues. The CDR3 region is CASSFLDRGGNQPQHF. CDR3 nucleotides: TGTGCCAGTAGTTTCTTAGACAGGGGGGGCAATCAGCCCCAGCATTTT.

The chain has TRBV3-1 and TRBJ1-1; 11 bases match TRBD1. The germline gives CDR1 LGHDT, CDR2 YNNKEL (reference sequence). The V and J ends lost 3 bases and 6 bases, in that order; junction bases with no gene match: 6. The CDR3 has 15 amino acids. The CDR3 sequence is CASSHSSGQGAEAFF. As DNA, the CDR3 is TGTGCCAGCAGCCACTCCTCGGGACAGGGGGCTGAAGCTTTCTTT.

The gene calls are TRBV28 and TRBJ1-2; D remains ambiguous. The length of the CDR3 is 11 residues. Germline V gene sequence: CDR1 MDHEN, CDR2 SYDVKM. Trimming stripped 8 bases from V and 2 bases from J, with 6 bases between. CDR3 region: CASGGNYGYTF. Here the CDR3 DNA reads TGTGCCAGCGGAGGGAACTATGGCTACACCTTC.

This chain links TRBV12-3 or TRBV12-4 with TRBJ2-7; D unclear. The CDR3 is 11 amino acids. V was cut by 5 bases and J by 4 bases, with 6 bases left in between. CDR3 region: CASSRRYEQYF. The CDR3 DNA reads as TGTGCCAGCAGTAGAAGGTACGAGCAGTACTTC.